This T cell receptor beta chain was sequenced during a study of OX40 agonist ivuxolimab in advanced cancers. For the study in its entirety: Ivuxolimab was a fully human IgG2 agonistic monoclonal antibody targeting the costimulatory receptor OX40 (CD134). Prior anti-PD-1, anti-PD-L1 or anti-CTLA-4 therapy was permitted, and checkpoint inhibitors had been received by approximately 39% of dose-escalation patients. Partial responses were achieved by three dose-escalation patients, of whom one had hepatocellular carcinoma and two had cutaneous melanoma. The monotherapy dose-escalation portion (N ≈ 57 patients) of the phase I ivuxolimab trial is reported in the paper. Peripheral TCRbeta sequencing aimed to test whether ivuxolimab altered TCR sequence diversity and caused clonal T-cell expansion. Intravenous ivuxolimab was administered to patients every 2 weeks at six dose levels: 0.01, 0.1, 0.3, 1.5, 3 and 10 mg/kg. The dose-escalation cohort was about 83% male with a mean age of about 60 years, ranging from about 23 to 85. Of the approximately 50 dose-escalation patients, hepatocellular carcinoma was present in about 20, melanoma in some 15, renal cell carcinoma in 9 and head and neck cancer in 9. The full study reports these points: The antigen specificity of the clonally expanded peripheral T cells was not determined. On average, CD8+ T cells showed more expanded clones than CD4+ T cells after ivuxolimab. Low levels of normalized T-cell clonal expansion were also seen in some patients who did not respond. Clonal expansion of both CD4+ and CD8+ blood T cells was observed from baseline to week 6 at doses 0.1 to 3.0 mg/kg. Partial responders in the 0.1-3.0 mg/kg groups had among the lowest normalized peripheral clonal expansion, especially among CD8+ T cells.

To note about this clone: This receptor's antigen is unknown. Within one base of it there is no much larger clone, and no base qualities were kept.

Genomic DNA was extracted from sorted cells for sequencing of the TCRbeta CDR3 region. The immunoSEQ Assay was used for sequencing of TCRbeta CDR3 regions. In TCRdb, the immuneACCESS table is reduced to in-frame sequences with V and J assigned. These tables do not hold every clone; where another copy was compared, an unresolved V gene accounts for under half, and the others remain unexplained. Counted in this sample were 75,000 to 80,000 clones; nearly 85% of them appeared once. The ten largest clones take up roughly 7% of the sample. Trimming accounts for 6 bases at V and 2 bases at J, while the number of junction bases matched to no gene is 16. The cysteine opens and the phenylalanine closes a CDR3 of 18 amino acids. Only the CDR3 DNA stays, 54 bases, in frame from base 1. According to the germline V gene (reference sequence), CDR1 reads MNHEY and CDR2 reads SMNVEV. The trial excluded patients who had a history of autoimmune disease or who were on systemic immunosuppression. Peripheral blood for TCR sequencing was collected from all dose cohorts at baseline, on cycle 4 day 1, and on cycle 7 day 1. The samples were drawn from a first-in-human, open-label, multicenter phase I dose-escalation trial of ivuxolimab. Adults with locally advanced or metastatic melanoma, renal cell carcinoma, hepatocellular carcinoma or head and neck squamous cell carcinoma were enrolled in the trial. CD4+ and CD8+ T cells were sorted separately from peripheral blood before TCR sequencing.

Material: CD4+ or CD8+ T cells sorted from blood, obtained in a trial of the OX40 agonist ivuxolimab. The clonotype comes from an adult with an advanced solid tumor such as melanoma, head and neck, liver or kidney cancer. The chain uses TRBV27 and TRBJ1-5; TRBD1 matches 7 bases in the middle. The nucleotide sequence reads TGTGCCAGCAGCGAATACCCGACAGGGTTAAGAGGCAATCAGCCCCAGCATTTT. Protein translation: CASSEYPTGLRGNQPQHF.